The present entry profiles one T cell receptor (beta chain) with its context. The sample carries other DNA sequences with the same CDR3. The sample comes from a study of blood T cell repertoires in COVID-19. About the research overall: The cDNA or gDNA used as material had been derived from T cells, B-cell-depleted T cells, or PBMCs.

In the original workflow: Estimation of nucleated cell counts was performed using reference gene primer amplification. Clones were sequenced by immunoSEQ multiplex PCR, and TCRdb holds only the in-frame ones, with some missing. V, J and clone size are those of that table, while D and trimming were read from the DNA. The sample lists about 19,000 clones; about 90% were seen once. This TCR was recovered from a human donor in a cohort sampled during active COVID-19. The sample taken for sequencing was peripheral blood.

The CDR3 is CASSESRTENSPLHF. The CDR3 coding sequence is TGCGCCAGCAGTGAGTCGAGAACAGAAAATTCACCCCTCCACTTT. V gene TRBV10-1 combines with J gene TRBJ1-6; D is undetermined. V lost 0 bases and J lost 7, with 10 bases in between. CDR1 WNHNN and CDR2 SYGVQD come from the germline V gene (reference sequence). There are 15 residues in the CDR3.